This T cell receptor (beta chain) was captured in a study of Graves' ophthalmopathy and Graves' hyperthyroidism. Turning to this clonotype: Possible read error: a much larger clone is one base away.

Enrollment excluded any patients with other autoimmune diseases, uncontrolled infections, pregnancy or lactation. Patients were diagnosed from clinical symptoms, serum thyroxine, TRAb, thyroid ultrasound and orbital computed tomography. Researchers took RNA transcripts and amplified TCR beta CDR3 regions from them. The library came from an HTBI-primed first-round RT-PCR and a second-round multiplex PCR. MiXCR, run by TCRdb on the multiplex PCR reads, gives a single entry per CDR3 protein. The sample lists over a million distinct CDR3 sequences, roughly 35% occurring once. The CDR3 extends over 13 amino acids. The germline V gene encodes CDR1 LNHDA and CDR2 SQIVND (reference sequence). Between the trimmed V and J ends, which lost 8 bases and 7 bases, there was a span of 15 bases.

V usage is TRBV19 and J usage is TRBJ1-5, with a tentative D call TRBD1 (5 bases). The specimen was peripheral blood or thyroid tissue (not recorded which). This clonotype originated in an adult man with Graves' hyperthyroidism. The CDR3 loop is CASDTGSKQPQHF. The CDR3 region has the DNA TGTGCCAGTGATACAGGATCCAAGCAGCCCCAGCATTTT.